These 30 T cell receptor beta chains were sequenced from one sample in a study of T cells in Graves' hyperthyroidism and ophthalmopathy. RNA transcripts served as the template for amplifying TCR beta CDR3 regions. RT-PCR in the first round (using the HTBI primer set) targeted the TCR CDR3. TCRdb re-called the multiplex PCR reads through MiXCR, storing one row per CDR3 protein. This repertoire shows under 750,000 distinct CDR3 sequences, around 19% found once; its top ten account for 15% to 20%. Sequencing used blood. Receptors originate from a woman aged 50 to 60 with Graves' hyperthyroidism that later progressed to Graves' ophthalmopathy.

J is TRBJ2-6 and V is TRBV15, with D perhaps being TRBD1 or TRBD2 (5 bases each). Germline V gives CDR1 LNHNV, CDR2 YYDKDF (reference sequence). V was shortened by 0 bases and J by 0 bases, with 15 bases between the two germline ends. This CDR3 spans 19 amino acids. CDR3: CATSRDPRARGSGANVLTF. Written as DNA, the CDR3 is TGTGCCACCAGCAGAGATCCTCGGGCGAGGGGCTCTGGGGCCAACGTCCTGACTTTC.

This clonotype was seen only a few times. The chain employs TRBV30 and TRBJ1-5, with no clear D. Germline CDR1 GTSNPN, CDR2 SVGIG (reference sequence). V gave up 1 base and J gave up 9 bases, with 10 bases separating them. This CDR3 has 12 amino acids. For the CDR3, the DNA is TGTGCCTGGAGTGCCAGCCGTGGGCCCCAGCATTTT. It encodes CAWSASRGPQHF.

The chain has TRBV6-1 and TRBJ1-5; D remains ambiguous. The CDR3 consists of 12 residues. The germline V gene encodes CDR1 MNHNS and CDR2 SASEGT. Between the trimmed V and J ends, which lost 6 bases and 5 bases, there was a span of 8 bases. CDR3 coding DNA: TGTGCCAGCAGCAGGCCCCATCAGCCCCAGCATTTT. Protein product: CASSRPHQPQHF.

The CDR3 sequence: CASTGAVDRGVVAFF. In nucleotides, the CDR3 is TGTGCCAGCACCGGGGCCGTCGACAGGGGGGTTGTAGCTTTCTTT. The rearrangement uses TRBV6-1 and TRBJ1-1; TRBD1 agrees at 9 bases. The CDR3 is 15 amino acids. Germline assignment: CDR1 MNHNS and CDR2 SASEGT. Trimming removed 7 bases from V and 10 bases from J; junction bases left unmatched: 16.

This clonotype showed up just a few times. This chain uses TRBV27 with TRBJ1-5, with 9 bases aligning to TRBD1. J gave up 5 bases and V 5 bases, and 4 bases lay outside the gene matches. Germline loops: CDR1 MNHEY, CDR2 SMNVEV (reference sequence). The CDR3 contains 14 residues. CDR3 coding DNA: TGTGCCAGCAGTCCACGGACAGGGGATCAGCCCCAGCATTTT. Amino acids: CASSPRTGDQPQHF.

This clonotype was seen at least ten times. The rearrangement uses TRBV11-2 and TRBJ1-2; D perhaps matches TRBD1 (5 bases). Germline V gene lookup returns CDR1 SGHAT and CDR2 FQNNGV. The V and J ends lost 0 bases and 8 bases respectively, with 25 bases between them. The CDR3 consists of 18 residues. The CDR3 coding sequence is TGTGCCAGCAGCTTAGAAGGGGTCGGCAGGCCCTCATCTCGGGGCTACACCTTC. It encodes CASSLEGVGRPSSRGYTF.

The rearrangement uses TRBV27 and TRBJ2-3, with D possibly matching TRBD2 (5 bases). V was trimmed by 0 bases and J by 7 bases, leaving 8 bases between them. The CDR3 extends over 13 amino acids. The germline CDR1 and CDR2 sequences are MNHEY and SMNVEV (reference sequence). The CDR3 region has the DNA TGTGCCAGCAGTTTATCCCGGACTCATACGCAGTATTTT. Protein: CASSLSRTHTQYF.

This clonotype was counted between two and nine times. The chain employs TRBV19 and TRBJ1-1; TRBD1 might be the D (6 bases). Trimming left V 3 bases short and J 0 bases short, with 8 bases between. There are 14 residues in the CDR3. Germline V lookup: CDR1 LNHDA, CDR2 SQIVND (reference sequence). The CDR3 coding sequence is TGTGCCAGTAGTATGGACAGCCTGAACACTGAAGCTTTCTTT. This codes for CASSMDSLNTEAFF.

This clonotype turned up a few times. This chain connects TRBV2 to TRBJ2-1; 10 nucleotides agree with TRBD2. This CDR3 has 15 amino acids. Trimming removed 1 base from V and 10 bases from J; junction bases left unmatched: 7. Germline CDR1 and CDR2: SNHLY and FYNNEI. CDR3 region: CASSEDASGGREQFF. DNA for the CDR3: TGTGCCAGCAGTGAAGATGCTAGCGGGGGTAGAGAGCAGTTCTTC.

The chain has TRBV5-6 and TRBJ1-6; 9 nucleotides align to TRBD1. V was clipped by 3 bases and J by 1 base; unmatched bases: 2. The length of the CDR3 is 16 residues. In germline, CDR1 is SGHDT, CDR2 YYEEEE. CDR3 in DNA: TGTGCCAGCAGCTCTGGGACAGGGTCCTATAATTCACCCCTCCACTTT. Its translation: CASSSGTGSYNSPLHF.

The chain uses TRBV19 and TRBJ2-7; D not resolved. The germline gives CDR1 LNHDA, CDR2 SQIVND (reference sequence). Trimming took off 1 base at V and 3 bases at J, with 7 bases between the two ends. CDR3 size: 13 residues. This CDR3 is CASSIGQDYEQYF. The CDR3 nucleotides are TGTGCCAGTAGTATAGGGCAGGACTACGAGCAGTACTTC.

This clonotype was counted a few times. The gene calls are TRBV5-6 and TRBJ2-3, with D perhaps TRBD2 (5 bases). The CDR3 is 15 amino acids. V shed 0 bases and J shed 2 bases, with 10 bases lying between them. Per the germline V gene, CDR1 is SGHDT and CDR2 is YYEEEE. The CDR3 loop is CASSLATDFTDTQYF. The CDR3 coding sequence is TGTGCCAGCAGCTTGGCCACGGACTTCACAGATACGCAGTATTTT.

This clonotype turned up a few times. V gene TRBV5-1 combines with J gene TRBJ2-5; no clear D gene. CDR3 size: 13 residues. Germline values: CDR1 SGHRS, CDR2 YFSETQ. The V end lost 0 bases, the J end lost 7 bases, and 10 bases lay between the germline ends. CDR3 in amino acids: CASSLDTAPTQYF. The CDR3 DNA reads TGCGCCAGCAGCTTGGATACCGCGCCGACCCAGTACTTC.

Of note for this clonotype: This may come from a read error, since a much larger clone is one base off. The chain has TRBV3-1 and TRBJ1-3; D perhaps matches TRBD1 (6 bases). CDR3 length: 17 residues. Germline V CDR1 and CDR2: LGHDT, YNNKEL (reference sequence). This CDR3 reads CASSRILGGASGNTMYF. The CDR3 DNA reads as TGTGCCAGCAGCCGAATCCTGGGGGGCGCATCTGGAAACACCATGTATTTT.

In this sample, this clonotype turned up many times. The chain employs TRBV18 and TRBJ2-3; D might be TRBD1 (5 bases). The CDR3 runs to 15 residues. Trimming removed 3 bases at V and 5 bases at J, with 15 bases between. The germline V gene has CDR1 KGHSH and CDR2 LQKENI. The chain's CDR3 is CASSPFSGPGDTQYF. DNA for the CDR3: TGTGCCAGCTCACCTTTCTCAGGGCCGGGAGATACGCAGTATTTT.

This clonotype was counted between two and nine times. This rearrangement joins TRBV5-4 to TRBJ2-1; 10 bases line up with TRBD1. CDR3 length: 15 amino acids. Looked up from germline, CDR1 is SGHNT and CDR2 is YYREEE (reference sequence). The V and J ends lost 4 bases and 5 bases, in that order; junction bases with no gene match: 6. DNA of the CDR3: TGTGCCAGCAGCACCAGGGACAGGGGCCACAATGAGCAGTTCTTC. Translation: CASSTRDRGHNEQFF. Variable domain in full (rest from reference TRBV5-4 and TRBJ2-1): ETGVTQSPTHLIKTRGQQVTLRCSSQSGHNTVSWYQQALGQGPQFIFQYYREEENGRGNFPPRFSGLQFPNYSSELNVNALELDDSALYLCASSTRDRGHNEQFFGPGTRLTVL.

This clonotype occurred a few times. As DNA, the CDR3 is TGCGCCAGCAGCCAAGATCTTGTAGGCGTCACAGATACGCAGTATTTT. It translates to CASSQDLVGVTDTQYF. The chain is built from TRBV4-1 and TRBJ2-3; D uncertain. The CDR3 is 16 amino acids. Germline V gene sequence: CDR1 MGHRA, CDR2 YSYEKL. Trimming stripped 0 bases from V and 2 bases from J, with 12 bases between.

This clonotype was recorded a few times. CDR3 protein: CASSSSGQGGYGYTF. The CDR3 DNA sequence: TGCGCCAGCAGCTCCTCGGGACAGGGTGGCTATGGCTACACCTTC. The chain has TRBV5-1 and TRBJ1-2; 9 bases line up with TRBD1. Trimming took 3 bases from V and 4 from J; bases not matched to a gene: 7. The CDR3 has 15 amino acids. Per germline, CDR1 SGHRS and CDR2 YFSETQ.

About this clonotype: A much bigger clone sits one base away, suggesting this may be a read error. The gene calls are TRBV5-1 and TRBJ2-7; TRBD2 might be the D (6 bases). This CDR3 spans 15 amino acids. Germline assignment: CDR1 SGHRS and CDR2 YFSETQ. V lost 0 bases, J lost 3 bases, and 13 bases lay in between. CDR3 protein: CASSLEAGGIYEQYF. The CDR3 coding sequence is TGCGCCAGCAGCTTGGAAGCAGGCGGGATCTACGAGCAGTACTTC.

The CDR3 nucleotides read TGCGCCAGCAGCTATGGGACAGGGTATTATGGCTACACCTTC. Protein: CASSYGTGYYGYTF. The genes are TRBV5-1 and TRBJ1-2; the match to TRBD1 covers 9 bases. The CDR3 loop spans 14 amino acids. Looked up from germline, CDR1 is SGHRS and CDR2 is YFSETQ. V was pared by 3 bases and J by 5 bases, with 5 bases of the junction left unmatched.

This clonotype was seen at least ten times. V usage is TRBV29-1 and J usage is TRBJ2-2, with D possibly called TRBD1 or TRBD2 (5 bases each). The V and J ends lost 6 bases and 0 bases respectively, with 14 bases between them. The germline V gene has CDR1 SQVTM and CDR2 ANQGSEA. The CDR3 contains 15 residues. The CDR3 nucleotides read TGCAGCGTAGGAGAGGGGAACGCGAACACCGGGGAGCTGTTTTTT. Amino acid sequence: CSVGEGNANTGELFF.

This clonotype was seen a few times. The CDR3 nucleotides are TGTGCCAGCAGTTCTCAGGAAGACTTGGCTACCTACGAGCAGTACTTC. Translation gives CASSSQEDLATYEQYF. This chain uses TRBV27 with TRBJ2-7; no definite D call. The CDR3 is 16 residues long. From germline, CDR1 is MNHEY and CDR2 SMNVEV (reference sequence). V was pared by 4 bases and J by 2 bases, with 18 bases between.

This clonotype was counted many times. Written as DNA, the CDR3 is TGTGCCAGCAGCCATGACCGAGAGCTAGGAGAGACCCAGTACTTC. It specifies CASSHDRELGETQYF. The J gene is TRBJ2-5, the V gene TRBV3-1; D gene uncertain. V was clipped by 3 bases and J by 4 bases, with 15 bases between them. Germline-derived CDR1 and CDR2 are LGHDT and YNNKEL (reference sequence). CDR3 size: 15 residues.

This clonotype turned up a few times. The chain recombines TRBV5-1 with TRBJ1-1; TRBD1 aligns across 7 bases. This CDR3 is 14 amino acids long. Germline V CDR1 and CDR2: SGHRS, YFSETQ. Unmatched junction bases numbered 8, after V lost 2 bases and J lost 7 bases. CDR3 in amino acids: CASSFEWGQIEAFF. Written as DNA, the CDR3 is TGCGCCAGCAGCTTTGAGTGGGGACAGATTGAAGCTTTCTTT. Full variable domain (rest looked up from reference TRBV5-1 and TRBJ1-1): KAGVTQTPRYLIKTRGQQVTLSCSPISGHRSVSWYQQTPGQGLQFLFEYFSETQRNKGNFPGRFSGRQFSNSRSEMNVSTLELGDSALYLCASSFEWGQIEAFFGQGTRLTVV.

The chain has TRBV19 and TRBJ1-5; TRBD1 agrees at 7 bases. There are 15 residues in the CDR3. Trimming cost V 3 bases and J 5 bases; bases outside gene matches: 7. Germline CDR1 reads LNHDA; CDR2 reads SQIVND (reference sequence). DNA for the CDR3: TGTGCCAGTAGTATCCGGGAGGGGGCTTATCAGCCCCAGCATTTT. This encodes CASSIREGAYQPQHF.

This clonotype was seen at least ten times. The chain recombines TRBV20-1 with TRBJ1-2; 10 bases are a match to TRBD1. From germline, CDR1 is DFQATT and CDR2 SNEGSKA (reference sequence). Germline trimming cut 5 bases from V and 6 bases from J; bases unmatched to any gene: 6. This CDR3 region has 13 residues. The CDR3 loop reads CSAQKTGGNGYTF. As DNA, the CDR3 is TGCAGTGCTCAAAAGACAGGGGGCAATGGCTACACCTTC.

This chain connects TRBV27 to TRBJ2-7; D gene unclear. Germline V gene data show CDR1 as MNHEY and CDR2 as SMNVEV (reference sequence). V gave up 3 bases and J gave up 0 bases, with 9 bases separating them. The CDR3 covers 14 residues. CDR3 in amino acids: CASSLTFDSYEQYF. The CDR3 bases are TGTGCCAGCAGTTTGACATTTGACTCCTACGAGCAGTACTTC.

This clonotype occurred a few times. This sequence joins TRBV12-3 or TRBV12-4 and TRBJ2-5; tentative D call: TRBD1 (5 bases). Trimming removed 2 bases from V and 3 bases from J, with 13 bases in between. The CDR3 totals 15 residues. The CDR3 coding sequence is TGTGCCAGCAGTTTAAACGGCAGGGCCGAAGAGACCCAGTACTTC. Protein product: CASSLNGRAEETQYF.

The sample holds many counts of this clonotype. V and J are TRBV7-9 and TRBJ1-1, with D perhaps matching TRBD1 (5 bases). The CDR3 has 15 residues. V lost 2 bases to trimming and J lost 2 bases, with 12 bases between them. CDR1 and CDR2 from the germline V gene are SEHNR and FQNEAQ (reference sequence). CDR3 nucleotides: TGTGCCAGCAGCTTATGGGGGGACTTCAACACTGAAGCTTTCTTT. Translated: CASSLWGDFNTEAFF.

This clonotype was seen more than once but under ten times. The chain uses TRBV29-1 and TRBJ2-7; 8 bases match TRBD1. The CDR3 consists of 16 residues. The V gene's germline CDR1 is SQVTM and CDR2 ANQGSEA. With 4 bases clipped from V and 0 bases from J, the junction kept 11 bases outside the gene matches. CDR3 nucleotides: TGCAGCGTTGTCGGCAGGGGGCGGTTTGTCTCCTACGAGCAGTACTTC. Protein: CSVVGRGRFVSYEQYF.